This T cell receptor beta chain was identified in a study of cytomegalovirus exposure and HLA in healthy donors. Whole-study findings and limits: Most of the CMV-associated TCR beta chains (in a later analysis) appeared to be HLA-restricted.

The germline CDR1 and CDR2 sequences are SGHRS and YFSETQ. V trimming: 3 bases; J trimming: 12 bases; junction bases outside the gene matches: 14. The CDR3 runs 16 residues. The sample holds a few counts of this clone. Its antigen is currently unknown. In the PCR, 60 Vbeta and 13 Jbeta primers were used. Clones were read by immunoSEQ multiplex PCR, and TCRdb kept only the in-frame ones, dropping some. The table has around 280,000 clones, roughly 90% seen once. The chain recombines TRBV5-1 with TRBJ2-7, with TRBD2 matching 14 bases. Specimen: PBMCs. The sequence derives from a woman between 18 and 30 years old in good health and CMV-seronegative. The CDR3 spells CASSSSPGTSGGGRYF. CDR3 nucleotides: TGCGCCAGCAGCTCCTCACCCGGGACTAGCGGGGGAGGTCGGTACTTC.